This TCR beta chain was captured in a study of T cell responses to AZD1222 COVID-19 vaccine. Points from the study as a whole: Clonal diversity may have been underestimated, and the donors were mostly white British, with more females than males.

The assay was immunoSEQ multiplex PCR, and TCRdb's table has in-frame clones only and misses some. The sample has about 120,000 clones, 86% seen once. This clone was picked up a small number of times. What it binds is unknown. The CDR3 extends over 12 amino acids. Germline V gene data show CDR1 as LNHDA and CDR2 as SQIVND (reference sequence). Trimming took off 5 bases at V and 9 bases at J, with 11 bases between the two ends. This TCR was recovered from an adult who received the AZD1222 COVID-19 vaccine. The sequences come from peripheral blood, collected 28 days after the second AZD1222 dose. The chain combines TRBV19 with TRBJ1-5; unclear D gene. The CDR3 loop is CASSAPESPQHF. CDR3 coding DNA: TGTGCCAGTAGTGCCCCCGAATCGCCCCAGCATTTT.